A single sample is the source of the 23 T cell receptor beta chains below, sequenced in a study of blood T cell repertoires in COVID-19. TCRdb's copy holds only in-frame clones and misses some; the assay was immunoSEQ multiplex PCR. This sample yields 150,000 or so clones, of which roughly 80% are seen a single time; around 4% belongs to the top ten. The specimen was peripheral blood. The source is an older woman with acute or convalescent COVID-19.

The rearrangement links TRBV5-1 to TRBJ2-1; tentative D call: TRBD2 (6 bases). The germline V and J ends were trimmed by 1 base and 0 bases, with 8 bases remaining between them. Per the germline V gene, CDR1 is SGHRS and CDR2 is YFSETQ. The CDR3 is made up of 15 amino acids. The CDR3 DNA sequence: TGCGCCAGCAGCTTGTACGGGAGCTCCTACAATGAGCAGTTCTTC. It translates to CASSLYGSSYNEQFF.

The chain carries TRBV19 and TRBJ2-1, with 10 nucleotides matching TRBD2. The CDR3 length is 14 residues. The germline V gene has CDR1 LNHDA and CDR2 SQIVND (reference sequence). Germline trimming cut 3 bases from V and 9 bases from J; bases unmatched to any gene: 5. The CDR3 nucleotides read TGTGCCAGTAGTATTAGTCGGACTAGCGGTGAGCAGTTCTTC. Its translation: CASSISRTSGEQFF.

CDR3 bases: TGTGCCAGCAGCTTACAGGGGGATGGAGCTTTCTTT. This translates into CASSLQGDGAFF. This chain uses TRBV5-4 with TRBJ1-1, with TRBD1 matching 8 bases. The CDR3 runs 12 residues. CDR1 is SGHNT and CDR2 is YYREEE in the germline V gene (reference sequence). The trim removed 2 bases at V and 10 bases at J, leaving 4 bases unmatched.

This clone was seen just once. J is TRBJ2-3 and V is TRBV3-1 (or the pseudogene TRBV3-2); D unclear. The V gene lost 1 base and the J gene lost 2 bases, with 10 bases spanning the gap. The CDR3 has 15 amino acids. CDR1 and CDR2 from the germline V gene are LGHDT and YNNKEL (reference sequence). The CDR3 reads CASSQGTIYTDTQYF. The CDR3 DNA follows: TGTGCCAGCAGCCAAGGTACTATATACACAGATACGCAGTATTTT.

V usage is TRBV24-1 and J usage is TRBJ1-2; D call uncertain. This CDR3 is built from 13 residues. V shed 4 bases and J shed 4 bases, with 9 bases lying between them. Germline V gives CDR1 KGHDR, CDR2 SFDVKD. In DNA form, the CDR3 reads TGTGCCACCAGTGACCCCGACACCTATGGCTACACCTTC. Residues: CATSDPDTYGYTF.

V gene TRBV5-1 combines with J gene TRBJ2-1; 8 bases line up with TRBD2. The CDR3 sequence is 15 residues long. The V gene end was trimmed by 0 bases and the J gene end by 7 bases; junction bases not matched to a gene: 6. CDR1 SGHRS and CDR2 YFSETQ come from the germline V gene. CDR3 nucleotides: TGCGCCAGCAGCTTGGAACTAGCGGACTGGAATGAGCAGTTCTTC. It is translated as CASSLELADWNEQFF.

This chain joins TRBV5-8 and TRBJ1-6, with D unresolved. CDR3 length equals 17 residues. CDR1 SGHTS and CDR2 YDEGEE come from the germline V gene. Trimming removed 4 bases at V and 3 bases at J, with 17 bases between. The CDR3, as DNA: TGTGCCAGCAGCCCCTCGATTGGGCAGGACTATAATTCACCCCTCCACTTT. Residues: CASSPSIGQDYNSPLHF.

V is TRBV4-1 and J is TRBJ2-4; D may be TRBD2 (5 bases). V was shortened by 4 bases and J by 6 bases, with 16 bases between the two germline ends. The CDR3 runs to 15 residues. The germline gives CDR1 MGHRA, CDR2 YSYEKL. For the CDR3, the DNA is TGCGCCAGCAGCCCCCTAGTGGTCGAGGGAAACATTCAGTACTTC. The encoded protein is CASSPLVVEGNIQYF.

CDR3: CATVGTGRNNSPLHF. CDR3 nucleotides: TGTGCCACGGTAGGGACAGGGCGGAATAATTCACCCCTCCACTTT. The genes are TRBV2 and TRBJ1-6, with 9 bases identical to TRBD1. Germline lookup yields CDR1 SNHLY and CDR2 FYNNEI. The CDR3 runs 15 residues. With 10 bases clipped from V and 5 bases from J, the junction kept 9 bases outside the gene matches.

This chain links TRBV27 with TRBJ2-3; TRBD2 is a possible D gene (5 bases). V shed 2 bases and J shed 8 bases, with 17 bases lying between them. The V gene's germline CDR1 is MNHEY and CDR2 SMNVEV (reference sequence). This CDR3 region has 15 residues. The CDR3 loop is CASSLISIGVATQYF. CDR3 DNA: TGTGCCAGCAGTTTAATTTCCATCGGGGTTGCTACGCAGTATTTT.

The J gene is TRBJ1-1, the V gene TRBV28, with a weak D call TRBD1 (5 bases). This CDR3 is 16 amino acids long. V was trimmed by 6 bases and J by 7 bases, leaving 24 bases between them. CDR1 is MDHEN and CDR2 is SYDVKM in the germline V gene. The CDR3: CASSRTVGVGGIEAFF. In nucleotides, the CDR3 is TGTGCCAGCAGCCGTACAGTGGGCGTGGGGGGTATTGAAGCTTTCTTT.

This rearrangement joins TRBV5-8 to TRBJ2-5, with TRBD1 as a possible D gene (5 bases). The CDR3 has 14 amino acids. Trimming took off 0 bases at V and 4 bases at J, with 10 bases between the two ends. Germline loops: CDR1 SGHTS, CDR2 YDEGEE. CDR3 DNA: TGTGCCAGCAGCTTGGGCCTCAGGGCAGAGACCCAGTACTTC. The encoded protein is CASSLGLRAETQYF.

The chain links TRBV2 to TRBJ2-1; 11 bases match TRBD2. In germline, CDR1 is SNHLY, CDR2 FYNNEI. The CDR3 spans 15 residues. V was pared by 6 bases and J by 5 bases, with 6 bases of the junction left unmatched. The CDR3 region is CASRLLAGANNEQFF. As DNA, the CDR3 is TGTGCCAGCAGGCTACTAGCGGGAGCGAACAATGAGCAGTTCTTC.

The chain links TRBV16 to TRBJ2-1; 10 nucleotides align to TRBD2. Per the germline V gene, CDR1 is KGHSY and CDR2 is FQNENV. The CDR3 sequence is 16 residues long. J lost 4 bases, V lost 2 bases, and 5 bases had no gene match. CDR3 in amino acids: CASSQSGLAVYNEQFF. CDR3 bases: TGTGCCAGCAGCCAAAGTGGACTAGCGGTTTACAATGAGCAGTTCTTC.

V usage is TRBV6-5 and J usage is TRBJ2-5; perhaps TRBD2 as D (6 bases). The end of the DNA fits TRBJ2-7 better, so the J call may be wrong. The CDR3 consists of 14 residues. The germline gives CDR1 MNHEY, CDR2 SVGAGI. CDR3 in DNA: TGTGCCACCCGAGCGGAGGGTGTGTCCTACGAGCAGTACTTC. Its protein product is CATRAEGVSYEQYF.

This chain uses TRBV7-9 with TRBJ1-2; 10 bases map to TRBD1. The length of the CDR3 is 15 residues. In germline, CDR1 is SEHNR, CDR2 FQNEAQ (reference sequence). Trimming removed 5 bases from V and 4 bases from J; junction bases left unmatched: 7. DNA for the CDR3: TGTGCCAGCAGCCAAGGGACAGGGGTTATCTATGGCTACACCTTC. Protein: CASSQGTGVIYGYTF.

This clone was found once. The CDR3 coding sequence is TGTGCCAGCAGTCCTCCCCGGACTAGCCCAAATGAGCAGTTCTTC. Its protein product is CASSPPRTSPNEQFF. The gene calls are TRBV6-5 and TRBJ2-1, with 8 bases identical to TRBD2. Germline V gene data show CDR1 as MNHEY and CDR2 as SVGAGI. V dropped 5 bases and J dropped 7; count of bases not matched to a gene: 10. The CDR3 length is 15 residues.

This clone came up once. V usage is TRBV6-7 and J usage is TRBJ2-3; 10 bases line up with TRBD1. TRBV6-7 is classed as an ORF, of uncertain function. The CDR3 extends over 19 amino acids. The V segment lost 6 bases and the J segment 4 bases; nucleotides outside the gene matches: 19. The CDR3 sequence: CASSHPDRGLGARADTQYF. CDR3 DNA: TGTGCCAGCAGCCACCCAGACAGGGGGCTTGGGGCACGGGCAGATACGCAGTATTTT.

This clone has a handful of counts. CDR3 sequence (DNA): TGTGCCAGCAGCCGGGACAGGTACACAGATACGCAGTATTTT. Translating gives CASSRDRYTDTQYF. The chain recombines TRBV7-3 with TRBJ2-3; 8 bases align to TRBD1. This CDR3 region has 14 residues. The germline CDR1 and CDR2 sequences are SGHTA and FQGTGA. The V gene end was trimmed by 5 bases and the J gene end by 2 bases; junction bases not matched to a gene: 3.

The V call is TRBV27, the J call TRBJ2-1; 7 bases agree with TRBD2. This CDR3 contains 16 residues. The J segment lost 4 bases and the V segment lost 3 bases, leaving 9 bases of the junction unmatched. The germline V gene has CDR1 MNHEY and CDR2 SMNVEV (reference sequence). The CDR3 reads CASSFGGRAAYNEQFF. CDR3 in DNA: TGTGCCAGCAGTTTCGGTGGGAGGGCCGCTTACAATGAGCAGTTCTTC.

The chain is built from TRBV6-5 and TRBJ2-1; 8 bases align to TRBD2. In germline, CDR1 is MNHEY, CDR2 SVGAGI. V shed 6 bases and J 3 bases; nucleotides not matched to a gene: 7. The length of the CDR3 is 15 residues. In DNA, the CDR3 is TGTGCCAGCAGACCCAGCGGGAGTAGCTACAATGAGCAGTTCTTC. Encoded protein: CASRPSGSSYNEQFF.

CDR3 amino acids: CSAQNTEAFF. The CDR3 nucleotides are TGCAGCGCCCAAAACACTGAAGCTTTCTTT. The V and J genes are TRBV29-1 and TRBJ1-1; D call uncertain. Trimming removed 7 bases from V and 2 bases from J, with 5 bases in between. CDR3 length: 10 residues. CDR1 and CDR2 (germline): SQVTM, ANQGSEA.

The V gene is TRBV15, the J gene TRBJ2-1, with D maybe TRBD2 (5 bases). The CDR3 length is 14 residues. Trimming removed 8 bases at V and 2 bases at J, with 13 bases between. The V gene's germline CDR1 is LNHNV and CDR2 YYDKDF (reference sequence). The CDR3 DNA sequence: TGTGCCACCGGAAGGCGGGCCACCTACAATGAGCAGTTCTTC. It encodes CATGRRATYNEQFF.